The source of this T cell receptor beta chain is a study of blood T cell repertoires in COVID-19. TCRdb's table, derived via immunoSEQ multiplex PCR, lists solely in-frame clones and lacks some. The sample consists of 300,000 or so clones, 65% to 90% of them appearing once. V was pared by 1 base and J by 2 bases, with 14 bases between. The CDR3 consists of 16 residues. In germline, CDR1 is SGHTA, CDR2 FQGNSA. Sequencing used PBMCs or T cells enriched from blood (not recorded which). This receptor was obtained from a woman in her thirties or forties with acute COVID-19. The chain is built from TRBV7-2 and TRBJ1-1; D is unclear. CDR3 in amino acids: CASSLGAPLLNTEAFF. CDR3 DNA sequence: TGTGCCAGCAGCTTAGGGGCCCCCCTCCTTAACACTGAAGCTTTCTTT.